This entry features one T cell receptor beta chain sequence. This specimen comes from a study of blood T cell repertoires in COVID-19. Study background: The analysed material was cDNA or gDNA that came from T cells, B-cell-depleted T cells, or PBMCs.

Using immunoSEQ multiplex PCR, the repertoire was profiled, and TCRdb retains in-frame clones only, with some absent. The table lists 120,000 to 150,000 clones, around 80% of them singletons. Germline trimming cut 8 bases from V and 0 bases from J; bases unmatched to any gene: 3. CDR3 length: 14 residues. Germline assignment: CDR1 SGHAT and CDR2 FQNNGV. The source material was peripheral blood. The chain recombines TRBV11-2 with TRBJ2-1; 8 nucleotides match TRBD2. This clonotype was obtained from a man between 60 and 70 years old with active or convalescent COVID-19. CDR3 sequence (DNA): TGTGCCAGCCTAGCGGGCGTCTCCTACAATGAGCAGTTCTTC. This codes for CASLAGVSYNEQFF.